Here is one TCR beta chain with its context. As yet, its antigen is unknown. This sample was taken from a study of cytomegalovirus exposure and HLA in healthy donors. Study outcomes and limitations: Upon later analysis, HLA-associated TCR beta chains proved more clonally expanded than other, equally common chains. Links to common viral pathogens appeared, in a later analysis, for several of the most significant clusters. TCR beta sequences reportedly predicted most subjects' HLA-A and HLA-B alleles accurately.

The CDR3 is 15 residues long. CDR1 is MDHEN and CDR2 is SYDVKM in the germline V gene. The V segment lost 3 bases and the J segment 6 bases; nucleotides outside the gene matches: 6. The primer mix had 60 Vbeta and 13 Jbeta primers. Profiling relied on immunoSEQ multiplex PCR, and the TCRdb table lists in-frame clones only, not all of them. In the table there are 150,000 to 200,000 clones, 60% to 85% of which are singletons. The receptor was derived from a female donor in good health and CMV-seronegative. The sample taken for sequencing was PBMCs. The V call is TRBV28, the J call TRBJ1-4, with TRBD1 matching 8 bases. Here the CDR3 DNA reads TGTGCCAGCAGTTTTTACACAGGGGGGGATGAAAAACTGTTTTTT. It encodes CASSFYTGGDEKLFF.